Sequencing of this T cell receptor (beta chain) was carried out in a study of T cells after posttransplantation cyclophosphamide. Study outcomes and limitations: Recipient CMV seropositivity and CMV reactivation strongly tracked TRB clonality.

Only in-frame clones appear in the TCRdb table, and some are missing; sequencing was by immunoSEQ multiplex PCR. The sample is made up of about 44,000 clones, none counted only once. This clone was detected only a few times. The antigen is undetermined. Trimming left V 0 bases short and J 3 bases short, with 8 bases between. The CDR3 is 14 residues long. Germline CDR1 is SGHVS and CDR2 is FNYEAQ. The receptor's source is a middle-aged man in good health, CMV-negative, and a related stem cell transplant donor. The chain joins TRBV7-6 to TRBJ1-1; D ambiguous. The sequencing sample was made of PBMCs. The CDR3 loop reads CASSLAPGDTEAFF. The CDR3 bases are TGTGCCAGCAGCTTAGCGCCTGGAGACACTGAAGCTTTCTTT.